The TCR beta chain under discussion was sequenced for a study of shared clonotypes between healthy human individuals. Regarding the study as a whole: It was observed that roughly 5.4% of naive CD4 clonotypes were shared across a few donors.

The repertoire was sequenced with immunoSEQ multiplex PCR; TCRdb's copy has only in-frame clones and lacks some. The data hold hundreds of thousands of clones, with over 95% observed a single time. The CDR3 has 14 residues. The germline CDR1 and CDR2 sequences are LGHNA and YNFKEQ. The trim removed 1 base at V and 4 bases at J, leaving 2 bases unmatched. As defined, naive CD8 cells were CD45RO-negative and positively selected for CCR7, with terminally differentiated effector memory CD45RA+ cells excluded. Donors were healthy HIV-negative adults without recent acute infections or vaccinations. On this clone: What it recognizes is unknown.

The sequence derives from a woman aged 25 to 39 in good health. The sequenced material came from naive CD8+ T cells sorted from blood. The chain combines TRBV4-2 with TRBJ2-7; 9 bases are shared with TRBD1. The CDR3 DNA sequence: TGTGCCAGCAGCCAAGGGGGACAGGGATACGAGCAGTACTTC. This sequence encodes CASSQGGQGYEQYF.